The source of this T cell receptor (beta chain) is a study of blood T cell repertoires in COVID-19. Study context: Acute-phase and convalescent COVID-19 samples originated in the United States, Italy and Spain. Sample material is recorded as cDNA or gDNA derived from T cells, B-cell-depleted T cells, or PBMCs.

Losses at the gene ends were 6 bases for V and 5 bases for J; bases not matched to a gene: 8. The CDR3 spans 15 residues. Germline V gene data show CDR1 as MNHEY and CDR2 as SMNVEV (reference sequence). In the original workflow: The assay estimated nucleated cells by amplifying reference gene primers. Sequencing used immunoSEQ multiplex PCR; TCRdb keeps in-frame clones, though not all of them. The D gene and trimming were derived from the DNA, and the V and J assignments and clone size from that table. The sample yields 200,000 to 300,000 clones, about 90% seen once. Sequencing was performed on peripheral blood. The chain links TRBV27 to TRBJ2-5, with 11 bases aligning to TRBD1. The sequence came from a woman between 35 and 50 years old who had recovered from COVID-19. The DNA for the CDR3 is TGTGCCAGCAGCACTCGGACAGGGGGCCGCGAGACCCAGTACTTC. This gives the protein CASSTRTGGRETQYF.